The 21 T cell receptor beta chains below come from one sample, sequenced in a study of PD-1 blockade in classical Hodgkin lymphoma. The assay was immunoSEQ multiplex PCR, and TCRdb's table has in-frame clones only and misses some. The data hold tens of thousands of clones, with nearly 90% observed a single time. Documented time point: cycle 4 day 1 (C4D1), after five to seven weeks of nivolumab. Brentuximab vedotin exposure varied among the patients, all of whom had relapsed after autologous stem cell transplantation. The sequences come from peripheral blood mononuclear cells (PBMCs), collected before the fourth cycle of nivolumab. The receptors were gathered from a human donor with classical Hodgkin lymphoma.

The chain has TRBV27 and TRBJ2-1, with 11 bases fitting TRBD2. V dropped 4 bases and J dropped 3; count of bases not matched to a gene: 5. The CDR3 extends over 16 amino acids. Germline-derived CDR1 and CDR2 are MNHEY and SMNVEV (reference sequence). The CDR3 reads CASSSLTSGVYNEQFF. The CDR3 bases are TGTGCCAGCAGTTCCCTGACTAGCGGGGTCTACAATGAGCAGTTCTTC.

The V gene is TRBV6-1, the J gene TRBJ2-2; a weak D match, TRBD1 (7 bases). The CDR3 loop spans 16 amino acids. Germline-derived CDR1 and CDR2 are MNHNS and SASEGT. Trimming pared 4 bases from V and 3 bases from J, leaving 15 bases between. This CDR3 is CASSAFRGEYTGELFF. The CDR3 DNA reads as TGTGCCAGCAGTGCTTTCAGGGGGGAGTACACCGGGGAGCTGTTTTTT.

The DNA of the CDR3 is TGTGCCAGCAGTAGGCGCGAACAACCCCTCCACTTT. Translating gives CASSRREQPLHF. The V gene is TRBV2, the J gene TRBJ1-6; no reliable D call. Germline V gene lookup returns CDR1 SNHLY and CDR2 FYNNEI. Trimming took 5 bases from V and 12 from J, leaving 11 bases between them. This CDR3 comprises 12 residues.

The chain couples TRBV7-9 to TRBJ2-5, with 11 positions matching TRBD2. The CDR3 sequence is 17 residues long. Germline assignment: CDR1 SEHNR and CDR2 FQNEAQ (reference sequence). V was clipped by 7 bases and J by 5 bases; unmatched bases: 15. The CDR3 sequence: CASNKLYPTSGVETQYF. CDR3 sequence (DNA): TGTGCCAGCAACAAACTCTATCCGACTAGCGGGGTGGAGACCCAGTACTTC.

CDR3 region: CASREGGSNQPQHF. DNA for the CDR3: TGTGCCAGCCGGGAGGGAGGCAGTAATCAGCCCCAGCATTTT. The chain is built from TRBV6-6 and TRBJ1-5; unclear D gene. The CDR3 is made up of 14 amino acids. The V end lost 8 bases, the J end lost 4 bases, and 15 bases lay between the germline ends. Germline loops: CDR1 MNHNY, CDR2 SVGAGI (reference sequence).

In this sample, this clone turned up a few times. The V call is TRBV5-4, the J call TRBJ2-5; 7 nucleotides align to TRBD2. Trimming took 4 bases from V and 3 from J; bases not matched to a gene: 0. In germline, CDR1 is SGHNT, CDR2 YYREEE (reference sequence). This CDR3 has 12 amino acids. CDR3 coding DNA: TGTGCCAGCAGCCGGGGGGAAGAGACCCAGTACTTC. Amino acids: CASSRGEETQYF.

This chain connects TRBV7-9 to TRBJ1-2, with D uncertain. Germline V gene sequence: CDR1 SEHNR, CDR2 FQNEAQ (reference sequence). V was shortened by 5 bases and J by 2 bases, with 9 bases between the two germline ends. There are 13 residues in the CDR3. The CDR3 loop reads CASSVTVNYGYTF. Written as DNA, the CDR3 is TGTGCCAGCAGCGTTACAGTAAACTATGGCTACACCTTC. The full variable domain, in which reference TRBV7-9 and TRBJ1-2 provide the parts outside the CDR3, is DTGVSQNPRHKITKRGQNVTFRCDPISEHNRLYWYRQTLGQGPEFLTYFQNEAQLEKSRLLSDRFSAERPKGSFSTLEIQRTEQGDSAMYLCASSVTVNYGYTFGSGTRLTVV.

The CDR3 region is CASSEALPSYGYTF. The DNA for the CDR3 is TGTGCCAGCAGTGAAGCGCTCCCCAGCTATGGCTACACCTTC. The rearrangement links TRBV2 to TRBJ1-2; D gene unclear. With 0 bases removed from V and 4 bases from J, the gap between germline ends came to 9 bases. CDR1 and CDR2 (germline): SNHLY, FYNNEI. The CDR3 consists of 14 residues.

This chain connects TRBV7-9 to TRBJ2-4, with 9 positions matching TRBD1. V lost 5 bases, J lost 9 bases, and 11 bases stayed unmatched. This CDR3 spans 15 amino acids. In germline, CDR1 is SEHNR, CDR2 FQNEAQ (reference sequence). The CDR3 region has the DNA TGTGCCAGCAGCCCTAGACAGGGGGGGATCAGCATTCAGTACTTC. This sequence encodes CASSPRQGGISIQYF. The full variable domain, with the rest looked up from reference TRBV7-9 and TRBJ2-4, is DTGVSQNPRHKITKRGQNVTFRCDPISEHNRLYWYRQTLGQGPEFLTYFQNEAQLEKSRLLSDRFSAERPKGSFSTLEIQRTEQGDSAMYLCASSPRQGGISIQYFGAGTRLSVL.

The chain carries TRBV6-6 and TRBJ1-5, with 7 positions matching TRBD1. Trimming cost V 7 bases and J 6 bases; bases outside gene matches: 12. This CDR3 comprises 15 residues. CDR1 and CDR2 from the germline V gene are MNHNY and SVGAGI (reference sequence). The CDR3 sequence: CASTPDRSIAQPQHF. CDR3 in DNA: TGTGCCAGCACTCCGGACAGGTCCATTGCTCAGCCCCAGCATTTT.

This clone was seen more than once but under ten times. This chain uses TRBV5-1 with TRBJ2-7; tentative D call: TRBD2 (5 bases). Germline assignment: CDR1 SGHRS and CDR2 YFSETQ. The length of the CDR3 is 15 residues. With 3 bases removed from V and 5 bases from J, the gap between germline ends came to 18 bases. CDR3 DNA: TGCGCCAGCAGCTCGACGGGGTCTTCGGTGGACGAGCAGTACTTC. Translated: CASSSTGSSVDEQYF.

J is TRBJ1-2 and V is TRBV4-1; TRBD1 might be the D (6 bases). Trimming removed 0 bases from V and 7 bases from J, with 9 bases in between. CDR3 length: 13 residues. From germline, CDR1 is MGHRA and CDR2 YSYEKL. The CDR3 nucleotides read TGCGCCAGCAGCCAAGAGCAGGGGTTTGGCTACACCTTC. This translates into CASSQEQGFGYTF.

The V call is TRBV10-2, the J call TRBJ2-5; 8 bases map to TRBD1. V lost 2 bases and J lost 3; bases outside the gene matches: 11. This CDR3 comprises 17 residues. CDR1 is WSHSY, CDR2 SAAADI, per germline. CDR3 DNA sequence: TGCGCCAGCAGTGAGCCCTCTGGGGGACAGGCGAAAGAGACCCAGTACTTC. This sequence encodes CASSEPSGGQAKETQYF.

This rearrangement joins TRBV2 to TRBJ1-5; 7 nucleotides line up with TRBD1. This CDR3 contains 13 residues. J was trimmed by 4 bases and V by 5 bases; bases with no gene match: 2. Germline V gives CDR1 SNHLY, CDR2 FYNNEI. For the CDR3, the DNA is TGTGCCAGCAGTACGGACAGGAATCAGCCCCAGCATTTT. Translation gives CASSTDRNQPQHF. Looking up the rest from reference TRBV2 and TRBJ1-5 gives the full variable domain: EPEVTQTPSHQVTQMGQEVILRCVPISNHLYFYWYRQILGQKVEFLVSFYNNEISEKSEIFDDQFSVERPDGSNFTLKIRSTKLEDSAMYFCASSTDRNQPQHFGDGTRLSIL.

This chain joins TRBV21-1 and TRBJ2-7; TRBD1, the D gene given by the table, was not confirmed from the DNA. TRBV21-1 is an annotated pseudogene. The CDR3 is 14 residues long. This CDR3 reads CASTTPGQTYEQYF. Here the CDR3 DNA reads TGTGCCAGCACCACCCCGGGACAGACCTACGAGCAGTACTTC.

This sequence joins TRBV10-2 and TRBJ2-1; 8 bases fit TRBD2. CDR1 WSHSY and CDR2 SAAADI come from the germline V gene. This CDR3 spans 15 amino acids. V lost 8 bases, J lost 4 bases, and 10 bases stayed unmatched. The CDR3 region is CASLPPLAEYNEQFF. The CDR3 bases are TGCGCCAGCTTACCCCCACTAGCGGAGTACAATGAGCAGTTCTTC.

Here the CDR3 reads CASSSGGGPSSYEQYF. The CDR3 DNA sequence: TGTGCCAGCAGTTCGGGAGGGGGGCCTAGCTCCTACGAGCAGTACTTC. The chain uses TRBV27 and TRBJ2-7; 8 bases match TRBD2. The CDR3 sequence is 16 residues long. CDR1 and CDR2 (germline): MNHEY, SMNVEV (reference sequence). Trimming took 4 bases from V and 0 from J; bases not matched to a gene: 8.

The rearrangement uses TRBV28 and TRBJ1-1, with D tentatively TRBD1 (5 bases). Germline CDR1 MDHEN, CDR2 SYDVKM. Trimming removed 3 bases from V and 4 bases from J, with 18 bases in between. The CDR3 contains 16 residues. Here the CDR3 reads CASSLVSGFWITEAFF. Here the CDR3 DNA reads TGTGCCAGCAGTTTGGTCTCAGGGTTTTGGATCACTGAAGCTTTCTTT.

CDR3 amino acids: CASSPSGQGETQYF. CDR3 coding DNA: TGTGCCAGCTCACCGTCGGGACAAGGAGAGACCCAGTACTTC. The J gene is TRBJ2-5, the V gene TRBV18; a possible D gene is TRBD1 (6 bases). The V end lost 3 bases, the J end lost 4 bases, and 12 bases lay between the germline ends. CDR1 is KGHSH and CDR2 is LQKENI in the germline V gene. There are 14 residues in the CDR3.

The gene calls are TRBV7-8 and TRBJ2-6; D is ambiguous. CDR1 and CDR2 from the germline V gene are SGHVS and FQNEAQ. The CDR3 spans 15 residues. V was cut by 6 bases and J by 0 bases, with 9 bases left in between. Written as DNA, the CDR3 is TGTGCCAGCAGATATACAAACTCTGGGGCCAACGTCCTGACTTTC. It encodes CASRYTNSGANVLTF.

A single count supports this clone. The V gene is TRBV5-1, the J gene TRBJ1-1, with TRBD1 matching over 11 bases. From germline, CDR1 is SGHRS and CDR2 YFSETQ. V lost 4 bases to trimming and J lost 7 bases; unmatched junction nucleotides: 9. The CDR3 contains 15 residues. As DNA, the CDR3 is TGCGCCAGCAGCCAAACCGGGACAGGGGGTGTTGAAGCTTTCTTT. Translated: CASSQTGTGGVEAFF.